The rows below give T cell receptor beta chains drawn from one sample of a study of OX40 agonist ivuxolimab in advanced cancers. TCRdb's table, derived via immunoSEQ multiplex PCR, lists solely in-frame clones and lacks some. Of more than 65,000 clones in the sample, about 83% were seen once. Here the sequenced sample was CD4+ or CD8+ T cells sorted from blood, taken in a trial of the OX40 agonist ivuxolimab. Receptor source: an adult with an advanced solid tumor such as melanoma, head and neck, liver or kidney cancer. The CDR3 runs from the conserved cysteine through the conserved F or W. The D gene is left open where the match is weak. Some rows mark clone size as missing; the rest say once, few, many or name a class of expanded clone.

clone_size: .; j_call: TRBJ1-5; v_call: TRBV6-5; d_call: .; cdr3_nt: TGTGCCAGCAGTTCCGGGGCCACCGGGGTCCAGCCCCAGCATTTT; cdr3_aa: CASSSGATGVQPQHF
clone_size: .; j_call: TRBJ2-7; v_call: TRBV4-2; d_call: .; cdr3_nt: TGTGCCAGCAGCCAAGTGGTTACAGACGCCTACGAGCAGTACTTC; cdr3_aa: CASSQVVTDAYEQYF
clone_size: .; j_call: TRBJ2-3; v_call: TRBV4-2; d_call: TRBD2; cdr3_nt: TGTGCCAGCAGCCAAGGGAACCTAGCGGGGACTGATACGCAGTATTTT; cdr3_aa: CASSQGNLAGTDTQYF
clone_size: .; j_call: TRBJ1-2; v_call: TRBV6-5; d_call: TRBD1; cdr3_nt: TGTGCCAGCAGTCCTCCGACAGGGGTTTTTCGGGGCTACACCTTC; cdr3_aa: CASSPPTGVFRGYTF
clone_size: .; j_call: TRBJ1-1; v_call: TRBV18; d_call: TRBD1; cdr3_nt: TGTGCCAGCTCATCGGGACAGGTGAACACTGAAGCTTTCTTT; cdr3_aa: CASSSGQVNTEAFF
clone_size: .; j_call: TRBJ1-2; v_call: TRBV29-1; d_call: TRBD1; cdr3_nt: TGCAGCGTTGAGGGGACAGTATTGAGTGGCTACACCTTC; cdr3_aa: CSVEGTVLSGYTF
clone_size: few; j_call: TRBJ1-1; v_call: TRBV6-6; d_call: .; cdr3_nt: TGTGCCAGCAGTTTGGGCGGGAGGACTGAAGCTTTCTTT; cdr3_aa: CASSLGGRTEAFF
clone_size: few; j_call: TRBJ1-2; v_call: TRBV2; d_call: .; cdr3_nt: TGTGCCAGCAGTGACGGGCCTCGCTATGGCTACACCTTC; cdr3_aa: CASSDGPRYGYTF
clone_size: .; j_call: TRBJ2-3; v_call: TRBV14; d_call: TRBD2; cdr3_nt: TGTGCCAGCAGCCGCATTAGGGGGACTAGCGGAAGCACAGATACGCAGTATTTT; cdr3_aa: CASSRIRGTSGSTDTQYF
clone_size: .; j_call: TRBJ1-4; v_call: TRBV28; d_call: TRBD1; cdr3_nt: TGTGCCAGCAGTCCCCCACAGGGGAGCGCTAATGAAAAACTGTTTTTT; cdr3_aa: CASSPPQGSANEKLFF
clone_size: .; j_call: TRBJ1-2; v_call: TRBV11-1; d_call: TRBD1; cdr3_nt: TGTGCCAGCAGCTTAGACGACAGGGCCAACTATGGCTACACCTTC; cdr3_aa: CASSLDDRANYGYTF
clone_size: .; j_call: TRBJ1-1; v_call: TRBV5-1; d_call: .; cdr3_nt: TGCGCCAGCAGCTTGAATAGCAAGAGGGGTCCGAACACTGAAGCTTTCTTT; cdr3_aa: CASSLNSKRGPNTEAFF
clone_size: .; j_call: TRBJ1-1; v_call: TRBV5-4; d_call: .; cdr3_nt: TGTGCCAGCAGCTTGACATTGAACACTGAAGCTTTCTTT; cdr3_aa: CASSLTLNTEAFF
clone_size: .; j_call: TRBJ2-6; v_call: TRBV7-6; d_call: .; cdr3_nt: TGTGCCAGCAGATCAACAGGGACCGGGGCCAACGTCCTGACTTTC; cdr3_aa: CASRSTGTGANVLTF
clone_size: .; j_call: TRBJ2-2; v_call: TRBV7-2; d_call: TRBD1; cdr3_nt: TGTGCCAGCAGCCGATCTGGGACAGGGGACACCGGGGAGCTGTTTTTT; cdr3_aa: CASSRSGTGDTGELFF
clone_size: .; j_call: TRBJ1-3; v_call: TRBV11-2; d_call: .; cdr3_nt: TGTGCCAGCAGCGCCGAGGCATCTGGAAACACCATATATTTT; cdr3_aa: CASSAEASGNTIYF
clone_size: .; j_call: TRBJ1-5; v_call: TRBV7-2; d_call: .; cdr3_nt: TGTGCCAGCAGCCTCCGGGCAGCCTGGGGCAATCAGCCCCAGCATTTT; cdr3_aa: CASSLRAAWGNQPQHF
clone_size: .; j_call: TRBJ1-5; v_call: TRBV6-5; d_call: TRBD1; cdr3_nt: TGTGCCAGCAGCCTATCGTTGGGACAGTATCAGCCCCAGCATTTT; cdr3_aa: CASSLSLGQYQPQHF